The 21 T cell receptor beta chains in this list originate from one sample, sequenced in a study of T cells expressing NK-cell markers. TCRdb re-called the 5' RACE reads and catalogs CDR3 proteins one per entry, DNA excluded. Here the sample table reports roughly 350,000 distinct CDR3 sequences. The sequenced material came from blood T cells: a sorted CD56 or NKG2C T cell subset, CD4+ or CD8+ T cells, or bulk PBMC T cells (not recorded which). These receptor sequences come from a man between 18 and 69 years old in good health.

The genes are TRBV3-1 and TRBJ2-5; checking the TCRdb D call of TRBD2 is not possible without DNA. The germline V gene has CDR1 LGHDT and CDR2 YNNKEL (reference sequence). This CDR3 contains 15 residues. The CDR3 sequence is CASSQVVGGRETQYF.

The J gene is TRBJ1-2, the V gene TRBV2. This CDR3 comprises 14 residues. The germline V gene encodes CDR1 SNHLY and CDR2 FYNNEI. This CDR3 is CASSGGGFDYGYTF.

This chain links TRBV6-5 with TRBJ2-2; TCRdb outputs TRBD2, but without DNA this stays unchecked. Germline V gives CDR1 MNHEY, CDR2 SVGAGI. The CDR3 totals 17 residues. The CDR3 here is CASSYFLAGGWTGELFF.

The chain combines TRBV25-1 with TRBJ1-1. Germline V gene sequence: CDR1 MGHDK, CDR2 SYGVNS. The CDR3 runs to 13 residues. The CDR3 here is CASSEASAAEAFF.

The rearrangement joins TRBV27 to TRBJ2-1; the D gene TCRdb calls, TRBD1, cannot be checked with no DNA. The CDR3 totals 14 residues. Germline CDR1 reads MNHEY; CDR2 reads SMNVEV (reference sequence). The chain's CDR3 is CASSFRQGKGEQFF.

This chain connects TRBV5-6 to TRBJ1-1. CDR1 is SGHDT and CDR2 is YYEEEE in the germline V gene. This CDR3 is built from 15 residues. CDR3 protein: CASSLTNLLNTEAFF.

The rearrangement joins TRBV12-3 or TRBV12-4 to TRBJ1-5. The CDR3 spans 14 residues. The CDR3 sequence: CASSLRQTNQPQHF.

V and J are TRBV20-1 and TRBJ2-5; the TCRdb D gene call, TRBD1, has no DNA to confirm it. The CDR3 has 15 amino acids. From germline, CDR1 is DFQATT and CDR2 SNEGSKA (reference sequence). The CDR3 spells CSARTLQGTQETQYF.

The J gene is TRBJ2-5, the V gene TRBV20-1. This CDR3 has 13 amino acids. Germline lookup yields CDR1 DFQATT and CDR2 SNEGSKA (reference sequence). The CDR3: CSASQSMEETQYF.

This chain connects TRBV5-1 to TRBJ1-6; TCRdb's D gene call, TRBD1, goes unchecked for lack of DNA. The CDR3 loop spans 15 amino acids. Germline V gene data show CDR1 as SGHRS and CDR2 as YFSETQ. The CDR3: CASSLAGQGNSPLHF.

The genes are TRBV2 and TRBJ1-5. CDR3 length equals 15 residues. From germline, CDR1 is SNHLY and CDR2 FYNNEI. The CDR3 here is CASSVGGLSNQPQHF.

The chain has TRBV7-9 and TRBJ2-2; there is no DNA to check the TCRdb D call of TRBD1. Per the germline V gene, CDR1 is SEHNR and CDR2 is FQNEAQ (reference sequence). The CDR3 is 16 residues long. CDR3 sequence: CASSSAGQGPTGELFF.

The genes are TRBV19 and TRBJ2-6. There are 18 residues in the CDR3. Germline assignment: CDR1 LNHDA and CDR2 SQIVND (reference sequence). The CDR3 spells CASSIDRIGISGANVLTF.

The chain uses TRBV6-1 and TRBJ2-4; TCRdb's D call of TRBD2 is untestable without DNA. The germline gives CDR1 MNHNS, CDR2 SASEGT. The CDR3 has 16 amino acids. The CDR3 spells CASSAGSGGTKNIQYF.

This sequence joins TRBV12-5 and TRBJ1-5; TCRdb gives TRBD1 as the D gene, but with no DNA this cannot be confirmed. CDR3 length equals 16 residues. Per germline, CDR1 LGHNT and CDR2 FRNRAP. The CDR3 region is CASGFLGQGARQPQHF.

The genes are TRBV24-1 and TRBJ2-1; TCRdb returns TRBD1, unconfirmable since there is no DNA. This CDR3 has 16 residues. CDR1 and CDR2 from the germline V gene are KGHDR and SFDVKD. The chain's CDR3 is CATSDADRGLGGEQFF.

V is TRBV3-1 and J is TRBJ1-5; lacking DNA, the TRBD1 call made by TCRdb goes unchecked. The germline CDR1 and CDR2 sequences are LGHDT and YNNKEL (reference sequence). The CDR3 contains 14 residues. CDR3 residues: CASSQGVGRQPQHF. Variable domain in full (rest from reference TRBV3-1 and TRBJ1-5): DTAVSQTPKYLVTQMGNDKSIKCEQNLGHDTMYWYKQDSKKFLKIMFSYNNKELIINETVPNRFSPKSPDKAHLNLHINSLELGDSAVYFCASSQGVGRQPQHFGDGTRLSIL.

The chain is built from TRBV6-1 and TRBJ2-2; no DNA is available, so the TRBD2 call from TCRdb remains unchecked. The CDR3 spans 14 residues. The germline V gene has CDR1 MNHNS and CDR2 SASEGT. The CDR3 loop is CASSAGASGLVSFF.

V and J are TRBV6-5 and TRBJ2-7. The CDR3 runs to 15 residues. Germline lookup yields CDR1 MNHEY and CDR2 SVGAGI. The CDR3 loop reads CASSWGGRLKDEQYF.

V and J are TRBV10-3 and TRBJ1-1; without DNA, the TCRdb call of TRBD1 cannot be checked. This CDR3 spans 12 amino acids. Germline assignment: CDR1 ENHRY and CDR2 SYGVKD. CDR3 loop: CAIRGGKAEAFF.

The chain has TRBV6-6 and TRBJ2-7; TCRdb gives TRBD2 as the D gene, but with no DNA this cannot be confirmed. Germline V gene lookup returns CDR1 MNHNY and CDR2 SVGAGI (reference sequence). CDR3 length: 12 residues. The chain's CDR3 is CASTRGVSEQYF.